This TCR beta chain was found in a study of cytomegalovirus exposure and HLA in healthy donors. Findings and caveats of the study: The presence/absence work took it that sequencing depth was about the same across donors.

The CDR3 has 15 residues. CDR1 is MNHNY and CDR2 is SVGAGI in the germline V gene (reference sequence). V was pared by 2 bases and J by 4 bases, with 14 bases between. About this clone: The antigen is unknown.

PCR primers comprised 60 Vbeta and 13 Jbeta primers. TCRdb's copy holds only in-frame clones and misses some; the assay was immunoSEQ multiplex PCR. The sample includes about 160,000 clones, approximately 85% of them seen just once. The sample comprised PBMCs. The sequence came from a man in his fifties in good health and CMV-seropositive. The V gene is TRBV6-6, the J gene TRBJ1-2; TRBD1 is a possible D gene (6 bases). CDR3: CASSYSPTGIYGYTF. The CDR3, as DNA: TGTGCCAGCAGTTACAGTCCGACAGGAATCTATGGCTACACCTTC.